The clone carrying this T cell receptor beta chain was seen many times. Amplification of TCR beta CDR3 regions used RNA as the template. Researchers ran a first-round RT-PCR on the TCR CDR3 using the HTBI primer set. TCRdb reprocessed the multiplex PCR reads with MiXCR, giving one entry per CDR3 protein. The repertoire has hundreds of thousands of distinct CDR3 sequences, approximately 40% of them found once; the top ten carry 30% to 40%. Stable Graves' hyperthyroidism meant no ophthalmopathy progression within 18 months. Patients aged 18 to 65 with hyperthyroidism were newly diagnosed, with duration under 2 months. The CDR3 extends over 15 amino acids. Trimming pared 1 base from V and 1 base from J, leaving 10 bases between. CDR1 WSHSY and CDR2 SAAADI come from the germline V gene. This entry comes from a study of T cells in Graves' hyperthyroidism and ophthalmopathy.

The V gene is TRBV10-2, the J gene TRBJ1-1; D unclear. This TCR was recovered from a woman in her 40s with Graves' hyperthyroidism. The sequenced material came from blood. The CDR3 loop reads CASSEWEGQNTEAFF. The DNA of the CDR3 is TGCGCCAGCAGTGAGTGGGAGGGCCAGAACACTGAAGCTTTCTTT.